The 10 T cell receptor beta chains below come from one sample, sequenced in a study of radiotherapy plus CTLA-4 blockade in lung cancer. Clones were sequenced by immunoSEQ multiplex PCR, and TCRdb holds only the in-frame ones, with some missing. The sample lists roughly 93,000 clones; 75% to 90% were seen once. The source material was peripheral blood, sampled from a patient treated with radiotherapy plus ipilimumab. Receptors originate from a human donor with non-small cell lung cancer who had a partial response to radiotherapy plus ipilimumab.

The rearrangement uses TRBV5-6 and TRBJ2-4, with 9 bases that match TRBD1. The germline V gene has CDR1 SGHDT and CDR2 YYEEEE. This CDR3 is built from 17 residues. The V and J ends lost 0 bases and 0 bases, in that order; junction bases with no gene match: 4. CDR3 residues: CASSLDRGPIAKNIQYF. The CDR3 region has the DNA TGTGCCAGCAGCTTGGACAGGGGGCCGATAGCCAAAAACATTCAGTACTTC.

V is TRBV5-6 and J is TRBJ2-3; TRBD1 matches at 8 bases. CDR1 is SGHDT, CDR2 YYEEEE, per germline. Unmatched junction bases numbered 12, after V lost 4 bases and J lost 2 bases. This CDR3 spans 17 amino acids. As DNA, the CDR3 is TGTGCCAGCAGCCCAGTGAGACAGGGGAAGTACACAGATACGCAGTATTTT. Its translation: CASSPVRQGKYTDTQYF.

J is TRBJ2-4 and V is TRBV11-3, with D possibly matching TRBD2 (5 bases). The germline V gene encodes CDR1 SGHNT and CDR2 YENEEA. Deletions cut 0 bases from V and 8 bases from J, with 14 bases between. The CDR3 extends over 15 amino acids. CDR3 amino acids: CASSLEVIGADIQYF. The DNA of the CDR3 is TGTGCCAGCAGCTTAGAAGTAATCGGAGCGGACATTCAGTACTTC.

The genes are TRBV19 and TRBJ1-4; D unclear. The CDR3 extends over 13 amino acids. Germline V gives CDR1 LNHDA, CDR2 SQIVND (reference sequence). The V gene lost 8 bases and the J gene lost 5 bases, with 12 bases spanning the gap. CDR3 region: CASSRNKNEKLFF. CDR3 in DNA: TGTGCCAGTTCGCGGAATAAAAATGAAAAACTGTTTTTT.

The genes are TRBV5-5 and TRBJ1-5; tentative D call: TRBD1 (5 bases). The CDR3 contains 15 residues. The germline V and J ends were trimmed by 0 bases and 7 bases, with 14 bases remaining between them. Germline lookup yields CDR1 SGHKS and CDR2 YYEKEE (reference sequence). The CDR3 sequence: CASSLVLLSGQPQHF. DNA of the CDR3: TGTGCCAGCAGCTTGGTTTTATTGTCAGGGCAGCCCCAGCATTTT. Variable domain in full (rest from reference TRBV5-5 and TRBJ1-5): DAGVTQSPTHLIKTRGQQVTLRCSPISGHKSVSWYQQVLGQGPQFIFQYYEKEERGRGNFPDRFSARQFPNYSSELNVNALLLGDSALYLCASSLVLLSGQPQHFGDGTRLSIL.

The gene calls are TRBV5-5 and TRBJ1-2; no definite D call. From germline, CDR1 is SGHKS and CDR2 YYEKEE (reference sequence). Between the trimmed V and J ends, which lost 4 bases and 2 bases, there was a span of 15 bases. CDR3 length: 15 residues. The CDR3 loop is CASSGEASLNYGYTF. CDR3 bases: TGTGCCAGCAGCGGGGAGGCCTCATTAAACTATGGCTACACCTTC. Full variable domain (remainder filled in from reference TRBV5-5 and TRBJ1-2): DAGVTQSPTHLIKTRGQQVTLRCSPISGHKSVSWYQQVLGQGPQFIFQYYEKEERGRGNFPDRFSARQFPNYSSELNVNALLLGDSALYLCASSGEASLNYGYTFGSGTRLTVV.

The CDR3 DNA follows: TGTGCCAGCAGTGGGCCGGGACAGATACATAGCATCGATCAGCCCCAGCATTTT. The encoded protein is CASSGPGQIHSIDQPQHF. This chain connects TRBV6-1 to TRBJ1-5, with 7 bases that match TRBD1. The germline V gene has CDR1 MNHNS and CDR2 SASEGT. This CDR3 has 18 residues. After removal of 4 bases from V and 5 bases from J, the junction contained 17 bases not matched to a gene.

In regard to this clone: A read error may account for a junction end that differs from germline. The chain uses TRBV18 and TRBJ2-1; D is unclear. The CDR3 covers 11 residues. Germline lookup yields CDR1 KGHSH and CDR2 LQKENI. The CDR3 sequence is CASSPLYEQFF. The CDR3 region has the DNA TGTGCCAGCTCGCCACTATATGAGCAGTTCTTC.

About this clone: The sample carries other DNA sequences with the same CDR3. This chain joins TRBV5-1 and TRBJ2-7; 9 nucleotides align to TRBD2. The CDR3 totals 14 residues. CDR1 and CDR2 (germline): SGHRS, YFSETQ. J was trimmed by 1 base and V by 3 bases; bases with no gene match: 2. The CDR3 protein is CASSSSGKSYEQYF. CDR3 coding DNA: TGCGCCAGCAGCTCTAGCGGGAAATCCTACGAGCAGTACTTC.

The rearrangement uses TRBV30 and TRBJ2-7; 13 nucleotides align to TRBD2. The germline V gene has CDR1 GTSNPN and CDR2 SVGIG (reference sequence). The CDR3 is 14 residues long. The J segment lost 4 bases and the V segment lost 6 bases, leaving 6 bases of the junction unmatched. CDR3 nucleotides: TGTGCCTGCCGGACTAGCGGGAGATCTTACGAGCAGTACTTC. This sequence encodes CACRTSGRSYEQYF. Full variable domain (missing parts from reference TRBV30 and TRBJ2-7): SQTIHQWPATLVQPVGSPLSLECTVEGTSNPNLYWYRQAAGRGLQLLFYSVGIGQISSEVPQNLSASRPQDRQFILSSKKLLLSDSGFYLCACRTSGRSYEQYFGPGTRLTVT.